This is a list of T cell receptor beta chains from one sample in a study of blood T cell repertoires in COVID-19. TCRdb keeps only in-frame clones here, not all; method: immunoSEQ multiplex PCR. The sample lists about 200,000 clones; more than 75% were seen once. Sequencing input: peripheral blood. The source is a man aged 50 or older with acute or convalescent COVID-19. CDR3s include the opening cysteine and the closing phenylalanine or tryptophan. D genes are given only for firm matches. The size field is filled for only some rows; it gives once, few, many or a size class.

j_call d_call clone_size v_call cdr3_aa cdr3_nt
TRBJ2-3 TRBD2 - TRBV6-5 CASSYSTSGGTDTQYF TGTGCCAGCAGTTACTCGACTAGCGGGGGCACAGATACGCAGTATTTT
TRBJ2-2 TRBD2 once TRBV6-2/TRBV6-3 CASSYLLAGVTGELFF TGTGCCAGCAGTTACCTCCTAGCGGGGGTTACCGGGGAGCTGTTTTTT
TRBJ1-5 - - TRBV11-2 CASSTDRNQPQHF TGTGCCAGCAGCACCGACAGAAATCAGCCCCAGCATTTT
TRBJ1-1 TRBD1 - TRBV7-8 CASSSGTALTEAFF TGTGCCAGCAGCTCGGGGACAGCGCTAACCGAAGCTTTCTTT
TRBJ1-6 TRBD1 - TRBV7-9 CASSLASTGSSPLHF TGTGCCAGCAGCTTAGCCTCGACAGGGTCCTCACCCCTCCACTTT
TRBJ1-2 TRBD1 - TRBV5-6 CASGAGQVLSGYTF TGTGCCAGCGGAGCGGGACAGGTCCTCTCCGGCTACACCTTC
TRBJ2-7 - - TRBV7-9 CASSDQGAASYEQYF TGTGCCAGCAGCGACCAAGGGGCTGCCTCCTACGAGCAGTACTTC
TRBJ2-2 TRBD1 - TRBV6-5 CASKWEHRGTGELFF TGTGCCAGCAAATGGGAACACAGGGGCACCGGGGAGCTGTTTTTT
TRBJ1-5 TRBD1 - TRBV5-4 CASSLDGQGGNQPQHF TGTGCCAGCAGCTTGGACGGACAGGGAGGGAATCAGCCCCAGCATTTT
TRBJ1-5 - once TRBV10-3 CAISESPSVSNQPQHF TGTGCCATCAGTGAGTCGCCGAGTGTCAGCAATCAGCCCCAGCATTTT
TRBJ1-2 - few TRBV29-1 CSVGTEFYGYTF TGCAGCGTTGGGACAGAGTTCTATGGCTACACCTTC
TRBJ2-7 TRBD1 - TRBV5-1 CASSRDRADEQYF TGCGCCAGCAGCAGGGACAGGGCGGATGAGCAGTACTTC
TRBJ1-1 - - TRBV13 CAAVANTEAFF TGTGCCGCGGTGGCGAACACTGAAGCTTTCTTT
TRBJ1-5 TRBD1 - TRBV7-9 CASSETGAGGNQPQHF TGTGCCAGCAGCGAAACAGGGGCAGGTGGCAATCAGCCCCAGCATTTT
TRBJ1-6 - - TRBV30 CAWSPQVYNSPLHF TGTGCCTGGAGTCCCCAGGTTTATAATTCACCCCTCCACTTT
TRBJ1-1 TRBD1 - TRBV7-8 CASTDRAYTEAFF TGTGCCAGCACCGACAGGGCGTACACTGAAGCTTTCTTT
TRBJ2-3 TRBD2 - TRBV11-3 CASSLSAGVNTDTQYF TGTGCCAGCAGCTTATCCGCGGGGGTGAACACAGATACGCAGTATTTT
TRBJ2-1 - - TRBV12-5 CASGDSNSYNEQFF TGTGCTAGTGGAGACAGTAACTCCTACAATGAGCAGTTCTTC
TRBJ1-2 TRBD1 few TRBV19 CASSIIGQGAMNGYTF TGTGCCAGTAGTATAATAGGACAGGGGGCGATGAATGGCTACACCTTC
TRBJ1-6 - - TRBV6-6 CASRDKDSPLHF TGTGCCAGCAGAGATAAGGACAGCCCCCTCCACTTT
TRBJ2-1 TRBD2 few TRBV25-1 CASRVSGGADEQFF TGTGCCAGCAGGGTTAGCGGGGGGGCGGATGAGCAGTTCTTC
TRBJ1-5 - few TRBV10-3 CAISGDRQFQPQHF TGTGCCATCAGTGGAGATCGACAGTTCCAGCCCCAGCATTTT
TRBJ2-1 - - TRBV5-4 CASSLAQGEQFF TGTGCCAGCAGCTTGGCTCAGGGTGAGCAGTTCTTC
TRBJ1-2 TRBD1 - TRBV6-5 CASSSYLTGNNYGYTF TGTGCCAGCAGTTCCTACCTGACAGGGAATAACTATGGCTACACCTTC
TRBJ1-3 - - TRBV2 CASSVGNTHFLNTIYF TGTGCCAGCAGTGTCGGGAACACCCACTTCTTAAACACCATATATTTT
TRBJ1-5 - - TRBV7-9 CASSLDRVGNQPQHF TGTGCCAGCAGCTTAGACAGGGTCGGCAATCAGCCCCAGCATTTT
TRBJ1-1 TRBD1 - TRBV9 CASSVGVGGNTEAFF TGTGCCAGCAGCGTAGGGGTAGGGGGCAACACTGAAGCTTTCTTT
TRBJ2-3 TRBD2 - TRBV4-2 CASSQEGGGARTDTQYF TGTGCCAGCAGCCAAGAGGGCGGGGGGGCCCGCACAGATACGCAGTATTTT
TRBJ1-2 - - TRBV6-6 CASSPNGGDGYTF TGTGCCAGCAGTCCGAACGGGGGAGATGGCTACACCTTC
TRBJ1-1 - - TRBV19 CASSMTGW TGTGCCAGTAGTATGACAGGCTGG
TRBJ2-1 - - TRBV7-2 CASSATSFNEQFF TGTGCCAGCAGCGCCACTAGCTTCAATGAGCAGTTCTTC
TRBJ2-7 TRBD1 - TRBV6-6 CASSYSRQGARHEQYF TGTGCCAGCAGTTACTCAAGACAGGGGGCGCGGCACGAGCAGTACTTC
TRBJ1-5 - - TRBV2 CASSNRDRRQPQHF TGTGCCAGCAGTAACCGGGATCGGAGGCAGCCCCAGCATTTT
TRBJ2-1 TRBD2 once TRBV5-5 CASSFGTSLNEQFF TGTGCCAGCAGCTTCGGGACTAGCTTGAATGAGCAGTTCTTC
TRBJ1-4 - - TRBV3-1/TRBV3-2 CASSRAGGTNEKLFF TGTGCCAGCAGCCGGGCGGGGGGAACTAATGAAAAACTGTTTTTT
TRBJ2-3 TRBD2 - TRBV25-1 CASNGGGRTDTQYF TGTGCCAGCAACGGCGGGGGTCGCACAGATACGCAGTATTTT
TRBJ1-1 - - TRBV3-1/TRBV3-2 CASSQGGGREGAFF TGTGCCAGCAGCCAGGGAGGTGGCCGGGAAGGGGCTTTCTTT
TRBJ2-5 - - TRBV15 CATSRVGGAGETQYF TGTGCCACCAGCAGAGTAGGAGGGGCCGGGGAGACCCAGTACTTC
TRBJ1-2 - - TRBV30 CAWSKAGANYGYTF TGTGCCTGGAGCAAGGCAGGGGCTAACTATGGCTACACCTTC
TRBJ1-5 - - TRBV5-4 CASSRGGGTANQPQHF TGTGCCAGCAGCCGCGGGGGGGGGACTGCCAATCAGCCCCAGCATTTT
TRBJ1-1 - - TRBV18 CASSSQDTMNTEAFF TGTGCCAGCTCTTCTCAGGACACCATGAACACTGAAGCTTTCTTT
TRBJ1-1 TRBD1 - TRBV29-1 CSVEDPGTGKTEAFF TGCAGCGTTGAAGATCCCGGGACAGGGAAGACTGAAGCTTTCTTT
TRBJ2-1 TRBD1 - TRBV19 CASSIPRQGSTYNEQFF TGTGCCAGTAGTATCCCCCGACAGGGTAGTACGTACAATGAGCAGTTCTTC
TRBJ1-6 TRBD1 once TRBV5-1 CASSIGQGASSPLHF TGCGCCAGCAGCATCGGACAGGGGGCTAGCTCACCCCTCCACTTT
TRBJ2-5 - - TRBV5-1 CASSLVSEETQYF TGCGCCAGCAGCTTGGTTTCCGAAGAGACCCAGTACTTC
TRBJ1-2 - - TRBV2 CASRRVVAAGYTF TGTGCCAGCAGGAGGGTTGTTGCCGCTGGCTACACCTTC
TRBJ1-2 TRBD1 - TRBV5-4 CASSPGQGAYYGYTF TGTGCCAGCAGCCCGGGACAGGGGGCGTACTATGGCTACACCTTC
TRBJ1-5 - - TRBV10-3 CAISGGRAENQPQHF TGTGCCATCAGTGGGGGCAGGGCCGAGAATCAGCCCCAGCATTTT
TRBJ1-1 - - TRBV6-5 CASGSGGIDYIEAFF TGTGCCAGCGGGTCCGGGGGAATTGATTATATTGAAGCTTTCTTT
TRBJ1-4 - - TRBV19 CASSIRTGDEKLFF TGTGCCAGTAGTATAAGAACGGGAGATGAAAAACTGTTTTTT
TRBJ2-2 - once TRBV11-2 CASSLVAATGELFF TGTGCCAGCAGCTTAGTCGCGGCCACCGGGGAGCTGTTTTTT
TRBJ1-1 - - TRBV2 CATILNTEAFF TGTGCCACCATTCTGAACACTGAAGCTTTCTTT
TRBJ1-1 TRBD1 - TRBV6-4 CASRLTGVTEAFF TGTGCCAGCAGGCTAACAGGGGTCACTGAAGCTTTCTTT
TRBJ1-5 TRBD1 - TRBV24-1 CATQGGSNQPQHF TGTGCCACCCAGGGGGGCAGCAATCAGCCCCAGCATTTT
TRBJ1-5 TRBD1 - TRBV5-5 CASSLGAGGTGQPQHF TGTGCCAGCAGCTTGGGGGCAGGGGGAACAGGGCAGCCCCAGCATTTT
TRBJ1-2 - - TRBV20-1 CSARPRGGYTF TGCAGTGCTCGACCCAGGGGTGGCTACACCTTC
TRBJ1-2 - - TRBV7-8 CASSLPQLYGYTF TGTGCCAGCAGCTTACCACAGTTATATGGCTACACCTTC
TRBJ2-5 - once TRBV6-1 CASSEQNPDSPKETQYF TGTGCCAGCAGTGAACAGAACCCCGACTCACCAAAAGAGACCCAGTACTTC
TRBJ1-1 - - TRBV6-5 CASSYFGGLMNTEAFF TGTGCCAGCAGTTACTTCGGGGGGTTAATGAACACTGAAGCTTTCTTT